This T cell receptor (beta chain) originates from a study of neoadjuvant anti-PD-1 for oral cavity cancer. Overall study results and limits: Post-nivolumab, blood T cell clonality was significantly elevated in non-responders.

The CDR3 has 12 amino acids. Trimming stripped 0 bases from V and 7 bases from J, with 6 bases between. CDR1 is MNHEY, CDR2 SVGAGI, per germline. Specified time point: after neoadjuvant nivolumab, at surgical resection. Stage II-IVA oral cavity squamous cell carcinoma was new and untreated by systemic or radiation therapy. Patients had HPV-negative, locally advanced oral cavity squamous cell carcinoma. Details on this clone: What it binds is not known.

Assay used: immunoSEQ multiplex PCR; TCRdb lists only in-frame clones, some missing. There are 13,000 to 15,000 clones in the sample; 71% occur only once, and just under 3% lies in the top ten. The origin of this receptor is a person between 40 and 85 years old with oral cavity squamous cell carcinoma. Specimen: PBMCs, collected after nivolumab (anti-PD-1) treatment. The chain employs TRBV6-5 and TRBJ1-2; TRBD1 might be the D (5 bases). CDR3 protein: CASSYSGGGYTF. CDR3 coding DNA: TGTGCCAGCAGTTACTCGGGGGGTGGCTACACCTTC.